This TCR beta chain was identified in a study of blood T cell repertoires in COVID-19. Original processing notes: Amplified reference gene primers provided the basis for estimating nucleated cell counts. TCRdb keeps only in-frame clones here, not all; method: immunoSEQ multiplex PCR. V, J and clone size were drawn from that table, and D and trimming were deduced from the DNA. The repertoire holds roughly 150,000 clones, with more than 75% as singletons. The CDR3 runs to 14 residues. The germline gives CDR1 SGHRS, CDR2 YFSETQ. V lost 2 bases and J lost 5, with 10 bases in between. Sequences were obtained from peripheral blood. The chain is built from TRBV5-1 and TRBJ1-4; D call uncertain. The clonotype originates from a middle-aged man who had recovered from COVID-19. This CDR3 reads CASSLRDLNEKLFF. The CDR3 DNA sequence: TGCGCCAGCAGCTTACGGGATTTAAATGAAAAACTGTTTTTT.